Below, 7 T cell receptor beta chains from the same sample are listed, as sequenced in a study of T-cell memory formation after mild COVID-19. TCRdb fed the 5' RACE reads into MiXCR, producing one record per CDR3 protein. Here the sample spans under 250,000 distinct CDR3 sequences, 27% being singletons. Sample: PBMCs or a T cell subset sorted from them (not recorded which). These receptors originate from an adult woman who had mild COVID-19 (a few samples of this study predate the infection). Cell type and time point are not known.

The V gene is TRBV12-3 or TRBV12-4, the J gene TRBJ2-7; TRBD2 aligns across 12 bases. The CDR3 sequence is 16 residues long. The ends lost 5 bases at V and 0 bases at J; junction bases unmatched: 5. The CDR3 reads CASSPRTSGTSYEQYF. For the CDR3, the DNA is TGTGCCAGCAGTCCCCGGACTAGCGGGACCTCCTACGAGCAGTACTTC.

This clonotype was seen repeatedly, ten times or more. This chain joins TRBV20-1 and TRBJ2-2, with 13 bases aligning to TRBD2. CDR3 size: 14 residues. The junction had 6 bases not matched to a gene; V was cut back by 6 bases and J by 8 bases. The germline V gene has CDR1 DFQATT and CDR2 SNEGSKA (reference sequence). CDR3 region: CSAELAGGPGELFF. Here the CDR3 DNA reads TGCAGTGCCGAACTAGCGGGGGGGCCTGGGGAGCTGTTTTTT.

The chain carries TRBV12-3 or TRBV12-4 and TRBJ2-5; the D is unclear. This CDR3 has 17 amino acids. The V end lost 2 bases, the J end lost 0 bases, and 16 bases lay between the germline ends. The CDR3 loop is CASSLPLGYGYQETQYF. The CDR3, as DNA: TGTGCCAGCAGTTTACCTCTGGGCTACGGATACCAAGAGACCCAGTACTTC.

This clonotype was counted between two and nine times. This chain joins TRBV29-1 and TRBJ2-7; the match to TRBD2 covers 8 bases. Trimming at V came to 6 bases and at J to 3 bases, leaving 10 bases not matched to a gene. Germline CDR1 and CDR2: SQVTM and ANQGSEA. The CDR3 is 14 residues long. CDR3 sequence (DNA): TGCAGCGTCCGGCCAGCGGGAGACCTCTACGAGCAGTACTTC. This encodes CSVRPAGDLYEQYF.

The gene calls are TRBV7-9 and TRBJ1-1; no definite D call. V lost 5 bases, J lost 1 base, and 14 bases lay in between. The length of the CDR3 is 15 residues. Germline V gives CDR1 SEHNR, CDR2 FQNEAQ (reference sequence). CDR3 nucleotide sequence: TGTGCCAGCAGCGTCTTTCCCTCAAGGAACACTGAAGCTTTCTTT. Translating it yields CASSVFPSRNTEAFF.

J is TRBJ2-3 and V is TRBV10-3; D may match TRBD1 or TRBD2 (6 bases each). V was clipped by 2 bases and J by 6 bases, with 18 bases between them. Germline values: CDR1 ENHRY, CDR2 SYGVKD. The CDR3 is 16 amino acids. The CDR3 DNA reads as TGTGCCATCAGTGAGCCCTGGCCGGGGGCAGGGGATACGCAGTATTTT. As protein: CAISEPWPGAGDTQYF.

In nucleotides, the CDR3 is TGTGCCAGCAGCTTGTCATCTTACGGAAACACTGAAGCTTTCTTT. It translates to CASSLSSYGNTEAFF. The V gene is TRBV5-5, the J gene TRBJ1-1, with D unresolved. Germline-derived CDR1 and CDR2 are SGHKS and YYEKEE (reference sequence). The CDR3 spans 15 residues. The ends were cut back, 1 base at V and 2 bases at J, with 12 bases in the middle.